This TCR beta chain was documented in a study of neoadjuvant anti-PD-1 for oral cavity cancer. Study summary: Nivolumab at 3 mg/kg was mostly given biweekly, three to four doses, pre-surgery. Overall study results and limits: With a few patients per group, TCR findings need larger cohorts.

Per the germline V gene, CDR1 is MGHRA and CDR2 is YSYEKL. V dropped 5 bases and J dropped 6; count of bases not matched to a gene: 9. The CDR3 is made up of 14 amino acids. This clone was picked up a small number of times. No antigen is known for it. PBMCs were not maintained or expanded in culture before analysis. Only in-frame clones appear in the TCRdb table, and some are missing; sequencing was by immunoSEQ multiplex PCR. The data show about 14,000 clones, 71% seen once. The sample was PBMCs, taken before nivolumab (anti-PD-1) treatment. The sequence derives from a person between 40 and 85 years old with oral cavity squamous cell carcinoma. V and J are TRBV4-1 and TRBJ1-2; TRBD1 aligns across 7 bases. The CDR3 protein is CASSRSGQQNGYTF. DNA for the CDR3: TGCGCCAGCAGCAGGTCGGGACAGCAAAATGGCTACACCTTC.